The present T cell receptor beta chain was sequenced within a study of molecular identifiers for immune sequencing clone quantification. This clonotype was detected ten times or more. As yet, its antigen is unknown. TCR libraries were built in bulk with a published protocol and specific TCR primers. TCRdb re-analysed the PCR reads in MiXCR, keeping a single row per CDR3 protein. The sample holds fewer than 350,000 distinct CDR3 sequences, about a fifth seen once. Input for naive CD8 libraries was roughly 20,000 to 1,000,000 sorted cells; the RNA fraction used was 10%, 30% or 50%. General study points: Spiked Jurkat TCR RNA equivalent to one cell reportedly surfaced among some 1 million naive cells. Because of identical TCR molecules sharing a barcode, sizes of highly expanded clones could be underestimated.

Germline assignment: CDR1 SGHKS and CDR2 YYEKEE (reference sequence). The V and J ends lost 4 bases and 7 bases respectively, with 8 bases between them. The CDR3 runs to 12 residues. This receptor was identified in a human donor in good health. Some libraries in this study had Jurkat cell RNA spiked in. Sequenced material: naive CD8+ T cells from blood, with Jurkat cell RNA spiked in. Subset of the sample: FACS-sorted CD8+CD4-CCR7+CD45RA+ naive T cells. V usage is TRBV5-5 and J usage is TRBJ2-2; no firm D call. The DNA of the CDR3 is TGTGCCAGCAGCCGAACGGGCGGGGAGCTGTTTTTT. It yields the protein CASSRTGGELFF.